This TCR beta chain stems from a study of metastatic and nonmetastatic thyroid tumors. MiXCR was used by TCRdb to re-call the PCR reads. The table has around 6,700 clones, around 34% seen once. Trimming pared 6 bases from V and 5 bases from J, leaving 13 bases between. Germline V CDR1 and CDR2: LNHDA, SQIVND (reference sequence). The CDR3 contains 13 residues. Thyroid surgery was performed in patients who had received no treatment beforehand. The chain is built from TRBV19 and TRBJ1-1; tentative D call: TRBD1 (6 bases). Specimen: adjacent normal tissue. The sequence was collected from a female donor with papillary thyroid cancer or a benign thyroid nodule (not recorded which). Some clones in this sample may be carry-over from other donors' samples. In DNA, the CDR3 is TGTGCCAGTAGCCGACAGGTGAGGACTGAAGCTTTCTTT. Translating gives CASSRQVRTEAFF.